These T cell receptor beta chains were read from a single sample in a study of neoadjuvant anti-PD-1 for oral cavity cancer. TCRdb keeps only in-frame clones here, not all; method: immunoSEQ multiplex PCR. The data contain some 17,000 clones, under 75% of them singletons. This specimen consisted of PBMCs, obtained before nivolumab (anti-PD-1) treatment. The receptors come from a person between 40 and 80 years old with oral cavity squamous cell carcinoma. Each CDR3 is given with its conserved first and last residue. A D gene is named only where the DNA matches it firmly. Clone size is given for some rows only: seen once, a few or many times, or a class if the clone is expanded.

V	D	J	size	CDR3	DNA
TRBV6-1	NA	TRBJ2-5	few	CASSGLGAGETQYF	TGTGCCAGCAGTGGGCTGGGGGCGGGAGAGACCCAGTACTTC
TRBV30	NA	TRBJ1-1	once	CAWSTLVALNTEAFF	TGTGCCTGGAGTACCCTGGTCGCCCTGAACACTGAAGCTTTCTTT
TRBV5-8	TRBD2	TRBJ2-1	NA	CASSLRLAANNEQFF	TGTGCCAGCAGCTTGAGGCTAGCGGCTAACAATGAGCAGTTCTTC
TRBV10-3	TRBD2	TRBJ2-2	NA	CAIRGTSGGGTGELFF	TGTGCCATCAGGGGGACTAGCGGAGGGGGCACCGGGGAGCTGTTTTTT
TRBV19	TRBD2	TRBJ2-2	NA	CASSVAGNTGELFF	TGTGCCAGTAGTGTAGCGGGGAACACCGGGGAGCTGTTTTTT
TRBV28	NA	TRBJ1-1	few	CASNHPPGSEAFF	TGTGCCAGCAACCACCCGCCCGGCAGTGAAGCTTTCTTT
TRBV19	NA	TRBJ2-7	NA	CASSHGSYEQYF	TGTGCCAGTAGCCACGGGAGCTACGAGCAGTACTTC
TRBV5-6	NA	TRBJ2-5	NA	CASSLRETQYF	TGTGCCAGCAGCTTGAGGGAGACCCAGTACTTC
TRBV7-2	NA	TRBJ1-1	NA	CASSLDQGTEAFF	TGTGCCAGCAGCTTAGATCAGGGCACTGAAGCTTTCTTT
TRBV6-1	TRBD2	TRBJ2-2	few	CASSEGTSDTGELFF	TGTGCCAGCAGTGAGGGGACTAGCGACACCGGGGAGCTGTTTTTT
TRBV30	TRBD2	TRBJ2-5	NA	CAWSIGTSGTGGETQYF	TGTGCCTGGAGTATCGGGACTAGCGGGACAGGGGGAGAGACCCAGTACTTC
TRBV29-1	NA	TRBJ1-1	NA	CSAGEEGTEAFF	TGCAGCGCTGGGGAGGAGGGGACTGAAGCTTTCTTT
TRBV7-8	NA	TRBJ1-5	few	CASSLQDQPQHF	TGTGCCAGCAGCTTACAGGACCAGCCCCAGCATTTT
TRBV7-6	NA	TRBJ2-3	NA	CASSLGTGAAGTQYF	TGTGCCAGCAGCTTGGGCACGGGTGCGGCGGGTACGCAGTATTTT
TRBV10-3	NA	TRBJ1-2	few	CAISESRQGSGYTF	TGTGCCATCAGTGAGTCTCGGCAGGGTTCCGGCTACACCTTC
TRBV2	NA	TRBJ1-3	NA	CASSERQEGNPGNTIYF	TGTGCCAGCAGTGAACGGCAGGAAGGAAATCCTGGAAACACCATATATTTT
TRBV6-5	TRBD1	TRBJ2-7	few	CASSIGDSPYEQYF	TGTGCCAGCAGTATCGGGGACAGTCCCTACGAGCAGTACTTC
TRBV6-5	NA	TRBJ2-2	NA	CATEWRRGGTGELFF	TGTGCCACCGAGTGGAGGAGGGGCGGGACCGGGGAGCTGTTTTTT
TRBV27	NA	TRBJ2-1	NA	CASSFGRWDEQFF	TGTGCCAGCAGTTTTGGAAGGTGGGATGAGCAGTTCTTC
TRBV5-6	NA	TRBJ2-7	few	CASTLRGRLISYEQYF	TGTGCCAGCACCTTACGAGGACGGCTGATCTCCTACGAGCAGTACTTC
TRBV10-2	NA	TRBJ1-4	NA	CASSESTEKLFF	TGCGCCAGCAGTGAGTCGACCGAAAAACTGTTTTTT
TRBV2	TRBD1	TRBJ2-7	NA	CASSAIGQGNYEQYF	TGTGCCAGCAGCGCTATTGGACAGGGTAACTACGAGCAGTACTTC
TRBV28	NA	TRBJ1-5	few	CASMRPKGRGSNQPQHF	TGTGCCAGCATGCGGCCTAAGGGGAGAGGGAGCAATCAGCCCCAGCATTTT
TRBV5-1	TRBD1	TRBJ2-3	NA	CASSSGQGAPTDTQYF	TGCGCCAGCAGCTCGGGCCAGGGGGCCCCCACAGATACGCAGTATTTT
TRBV19	NA	TRBJ2-7	NA	CASSVRLDSEQYF	TGTGCCAGTAGTGTCCGACTAGACAGCGAGCAGTACTTC
TRBV6-5	TRBD2	TRBJ2-7	NA	CASSYSLAGAYEQYF	TGTGCCAGCAGTTACTCTCTAGCGGGGGCCTACGAGCAGTACTTC
TRBV5-5	NA	TRBJ1-2	few	CASSLSGSAYTF	TGTGCCAGCAGCTTGTCGGGCAGCGCCTACACCTTC
TRBV6-1	NA	TRBJ1-1	NA	CASSDLSRSAEAFF	TGTGCCAGCAGTGATCTATCAAGGAGCGCTGAAGCTTTCTTT
TRBV28	NA	TRBJ2-2	NA	CAASLGGYVAGELFF	TGTGCCGCAAGTCTAGGGGGGTATGTTGCCGGGGAGCTGTTTTTT
TRBV2	TRBD1	TRBJ2-1	once	CASKMAGGLDEQFF	TGTGCCAGCAAAATGGCAGGGGGCCTCGATGAGCAGTTCTTC
TRBV5-4	NA	TRBJ2-5	NA	CASSLYGSGETQYF	TGTGCCAGCAGCTTGTACGGGAGTGGGGAGACCCAGTACTTC
TRBV2	NA	TRBJ1-2	NA	CASSSKGTGGLGYTF	TGTGCCAGCAGTTCCAAGGGGACCGGGGGCTTGGGCTACACCTTC
TRBV7-8	NA	TRBJ2-2	NA	CASSLVTGELFF	TGTGCCAGCAGCTTAGTCACCGGGGAGCTGTTTTTT
TRBV7-9	TRBD1	TRBJ1-1	NA	CASSLGTGQRAFF	TGTGCCAGCAGCCTCGGGACAGGGCAGCGAGCTTTCTTT
TRBV7-6	TRBD2	TRBJ2-1	few	CASSLAASGRMQFF	TGTGCCAGCAGCTTAGCGGCTAGCGGGAGAATGCAGTTCTTC
TRBV27	NA	TRBJ2-7	few	CASSLYGSSYEQYF	TGTGCCAGCAGTTTATACGGGAGCTCCTACGAGCAGTACTTC
TRBV2	TRBD1	TRBJ2-3	few	CASRVQGTATDTQYF	TGTGCCAGCAGAGTACAGGGGACAGCCACAGATACGCAGTATTTT
TRBV6-4	NA	TRBJ1-1	NA	CASSDSWDKNTEAFF	TGTGCCAGCAGTGACTCCTGGGACAAAAACACTGAAGCTTTCTTT
TRBV10-3	NA	TRBJ2-7	NA	CAISERSSYEQYF	TGTGCCATCAGTGAAAGGAGCTCCTACGAGCAGTACTTC
TRBV2	NA	TRBJ2-1	few	CASSESLKVKEQFF	TGTGCCAGCAGTGAGTCTCTAAAAGTGAAAGAGCAGTTCTTC
TRBV19	NA	TRBJ1-5	few	CASSMRGWNSNQPQHF	TGTGCCAGTAGTATGAGAGGGTGGAATAGCAATCAGCCCCAGCATTTT
TRBV2	NA	TRBJ2-1	NA	CASSDRGPPDEQFF	TGTGCCAGCAGTGATAGGGGTCCCCCCGATGAGCAGTTCTTC
TRBV2	NA	TRBJ2-1	NA	CASSASSGNNEQFF	TGTGCCAGCAGTGCTAGTAGCGGTAACAATGAGCAGTTCTTC
TRBV11-2	TRBD2	TRBJ2-3	few	CASSEGLLPTDTQYF	TGTGCCAGCAGCGAGGGACTACTACCCACAGATACGCAGTATTTT
TRBV5-1	NA	TRBJ2-7	NA	CASSTGGGSEQYF	TGCGCCAGCAGCACGGGGGGCGGATCGGAGCAGTACTTC
TRBV10-2	TRBD1	TRBJ1-2	medium-sized	CASSESRDSMFPTF	TGCGCCAGCAGTGAGTCCCGGGACAGCATGTTTCCCACCTTC
TRBV19	TRBD1	TRBJ1-5	medium-sized	CASQSGTGSNQPQHF	TGTGCCAGCCAATCCGGGACAGGGAGCAATCAGCCCCAGCATTTT
TRBV11-2	NA	TRBJ2-5	NA	CASSAKAARGETQYF	TGTGCCAGCAGCGCAAAGGCGGCGCGAGGTGAGACCCAGTACTTC
TRBV19	NA	TRBJ2-7	NA	CASSIGGRIPSYEQYF	TGTGCCAGTAGTATAGGTGGCAGGATCCCCTCCTACGAGCAGTACTTC
TRBV19	TRBD1	TRBJ1-1	NA	CASSIGQGMNTEAFF	TGTGCCAGTAGTATTGGACAGGGCATGAACACTGAAGCTTTCTTT
TRBV20-1	NA	TRBJ2-3	NA	CTPGADTQYF	TGCACCCCAGGAGCAGATACGCAGTATTTT
TRBV6-6	NA	TRBJ1-1	few	CASRGRDTLIDTEAFF	TGTGCCAGCAGGGGCCGGGACACCCTTATAGACACTGAAGCTTTCTTT
TRBV7-9	NA	TRBJ2-7	NA	CASSPPGRDSRTYEQYF	TGTGCCAGCAGCCCCCCCGGGCGGGACAGCAGAACCTACGAGCAGTACTTC